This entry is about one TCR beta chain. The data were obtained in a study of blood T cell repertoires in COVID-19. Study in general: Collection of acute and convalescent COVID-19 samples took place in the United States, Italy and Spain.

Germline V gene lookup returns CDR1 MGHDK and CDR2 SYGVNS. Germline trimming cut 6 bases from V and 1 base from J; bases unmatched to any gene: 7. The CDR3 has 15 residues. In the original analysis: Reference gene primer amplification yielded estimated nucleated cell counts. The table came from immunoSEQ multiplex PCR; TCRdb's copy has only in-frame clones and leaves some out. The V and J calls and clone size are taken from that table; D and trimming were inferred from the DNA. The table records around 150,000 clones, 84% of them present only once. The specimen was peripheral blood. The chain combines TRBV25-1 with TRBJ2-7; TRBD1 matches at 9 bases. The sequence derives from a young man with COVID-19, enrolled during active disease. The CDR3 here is CASSLGQGSSYEQYF. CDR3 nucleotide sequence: TGTGCCAGCAGCCTAGGACAGGGGTCTTCCTACGAGCAGTACTTC.